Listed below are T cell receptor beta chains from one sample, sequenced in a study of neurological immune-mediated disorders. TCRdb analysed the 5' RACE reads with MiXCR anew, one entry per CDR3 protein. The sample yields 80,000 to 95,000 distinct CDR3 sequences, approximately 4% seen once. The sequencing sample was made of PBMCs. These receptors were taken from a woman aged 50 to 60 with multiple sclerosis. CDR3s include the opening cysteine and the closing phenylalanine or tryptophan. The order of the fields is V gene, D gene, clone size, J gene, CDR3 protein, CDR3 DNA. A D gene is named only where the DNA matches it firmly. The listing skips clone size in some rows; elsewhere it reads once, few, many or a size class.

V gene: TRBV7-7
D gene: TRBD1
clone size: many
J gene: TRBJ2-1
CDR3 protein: CASSFGQGAFNEQFF
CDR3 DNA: TGTGCTAGCAGCTTCGGGCAGGGGGCGTTCAATGAGCAGTTCTTC

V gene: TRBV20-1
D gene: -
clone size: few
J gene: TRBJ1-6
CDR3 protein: CSASSGIGYSTLNF
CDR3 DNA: TGCAGTGCTAGTAGCGGAATCGGATATTCAACCCTCAACTTT

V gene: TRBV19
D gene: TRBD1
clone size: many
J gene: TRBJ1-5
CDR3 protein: CASSPTGDQPQHF
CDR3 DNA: TGTGCCAGTAGTCCGACAGGGGATCAGCCCCAGCATTTT

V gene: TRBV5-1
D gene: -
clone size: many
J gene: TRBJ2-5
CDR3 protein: CASSLVGYGGTQYF
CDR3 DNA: TGCGCCAGCAGCTTGGTGGGCTACGGGGGGACCCAGTACTTC

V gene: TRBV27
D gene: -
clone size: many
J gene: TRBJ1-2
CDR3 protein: CASSSRGGGGYGYTF
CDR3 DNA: TGTGCCAGCAGTTCCCGAGGTGGGGGCGGTTATGGCTACACCTTC

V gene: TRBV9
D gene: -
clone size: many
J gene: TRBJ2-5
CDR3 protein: CASSVGASDLETQYF
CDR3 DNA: TGTGCCAGCAGCGTAGGGGCGTCGGATCTGGAGACCCAGTACTTC

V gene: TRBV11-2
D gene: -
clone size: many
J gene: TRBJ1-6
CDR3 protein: CASSLLANSPLHF
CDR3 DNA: TGTGCCAGCAGCTTATTGGCTAATTCACCCCTCCACTTT

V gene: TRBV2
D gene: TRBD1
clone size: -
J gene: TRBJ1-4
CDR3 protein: CASRTGLSNEKLFF
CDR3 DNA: TGTGCCAGCCGGACAGGACTCTCGAATGAAAAACTGTTTTTT

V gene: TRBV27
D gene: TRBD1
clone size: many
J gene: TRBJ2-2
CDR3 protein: CASRAEGQLNTGELFF
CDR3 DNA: TGTGCCAGCAGAGCCGAGGGACAGCTGAACACCGGGGAGCTGTTTTTT

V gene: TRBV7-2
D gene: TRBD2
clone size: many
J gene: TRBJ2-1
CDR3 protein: CASRRDLAGGHNEQFF
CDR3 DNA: TGTGCCAGCAGACGCGACCTAGCGGGGGGTCACAATGAGCAGTTCTTC

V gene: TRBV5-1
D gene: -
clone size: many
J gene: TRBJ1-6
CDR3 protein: CASSLETANNSPLHF
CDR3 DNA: TGCGCCAGCAGCTTGGAGACAGCGAATAATTCACCCCTCCACTTT

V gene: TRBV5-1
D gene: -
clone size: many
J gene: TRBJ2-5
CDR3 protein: CASSLADAWSQETQYF
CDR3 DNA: TGCGCCAGCAGTCTAGCAGACGCCTGGAGCCAAGAGACCCAGTACTTC

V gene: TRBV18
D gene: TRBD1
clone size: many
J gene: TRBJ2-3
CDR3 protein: CASSSQGADTQYF
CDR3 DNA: TGTGCCAGCTCATCACAGGGGGCAGATACGCAGTATTTT

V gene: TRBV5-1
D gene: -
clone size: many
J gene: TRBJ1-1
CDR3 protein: CASSAQPSGDTEAFF
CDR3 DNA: TGCGCCAGCAGCGCCCAGCCCTCCGGAGACACTGAAGCTTTCTTT

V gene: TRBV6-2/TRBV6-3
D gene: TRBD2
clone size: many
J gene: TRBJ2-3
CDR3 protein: CASSPRTSADTQYF
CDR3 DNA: TGTGCCAGCAGTCCAAGGACTAGCGCGGATACGCAGTATTTT

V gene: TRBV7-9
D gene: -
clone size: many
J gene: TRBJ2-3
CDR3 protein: CASSLAEGASDTQYF
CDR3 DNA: TGTGCCAGCAGCTTAGCGGAAGGGGCGTCAGATACGCAGTATTTT

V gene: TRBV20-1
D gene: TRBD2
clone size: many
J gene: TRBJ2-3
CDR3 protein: CSARPSGETTDTQYF
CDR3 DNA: TGCAGTGCTAGGCCTAGCGGGGAGACCACAGATACGCAGTATTTT

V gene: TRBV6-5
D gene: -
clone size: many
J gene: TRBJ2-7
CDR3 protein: CASSYLLGWGEQYF
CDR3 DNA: TGTGCCAGCAGTTACCTGCTGGGATGGGGCGAGCAGTACTTC

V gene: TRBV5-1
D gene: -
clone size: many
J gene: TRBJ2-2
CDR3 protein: CASSSSWVGELFF
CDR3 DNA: TGCGCCAGCAGCTCCTCTTGGGTCGGGGAGCTGTTTTTT

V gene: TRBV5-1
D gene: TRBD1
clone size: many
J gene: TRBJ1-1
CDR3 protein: CASSLEGQGSNTEAFF
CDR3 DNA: TGCGCCAGCAGCTTGGAGGGACAGGGTTCGAACACTGAAGCTTTCTTT

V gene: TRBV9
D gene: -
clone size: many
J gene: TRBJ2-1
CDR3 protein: CASSVGVGASPYNEQFF
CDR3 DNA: TGTGCCAGCAGCGTAGGGGTGGGGGCTTCGCCCTACAATGAGCAGTTCTTC

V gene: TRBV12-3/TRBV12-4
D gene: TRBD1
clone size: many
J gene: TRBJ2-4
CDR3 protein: CASSLRQGFQNIQYF
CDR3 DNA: TGTGCCAGCAGTTTACGACAGGGGTTCCAAAACATTCAGTACTTC

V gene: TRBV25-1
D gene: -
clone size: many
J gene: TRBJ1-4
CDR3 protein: CASSYQGPNEKLFF
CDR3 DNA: TGTGCCAGCAGTTATCAGGGACCAAATGAAAAACTGTTTTTT

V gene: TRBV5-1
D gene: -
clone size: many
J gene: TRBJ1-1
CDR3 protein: CASSLLGDDTEAFF
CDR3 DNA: TGCGCCAGCAGCTTGCTAGGGGATGACACTGAAGCTTTCTTT

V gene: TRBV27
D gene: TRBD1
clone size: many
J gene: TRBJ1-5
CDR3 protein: CASSLGTGVSAWHF
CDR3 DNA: TGTGCCAGCAGTTTGGGGACAGGGGTTTCGGCTTGGCATTTT

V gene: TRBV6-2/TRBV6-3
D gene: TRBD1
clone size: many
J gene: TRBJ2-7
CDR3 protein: CASSYPTTGVSYEQYF
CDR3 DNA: TGTGCCAGCAGTTACCCCACGACAGGGGTCTCCTACGAGCAGTACTTC

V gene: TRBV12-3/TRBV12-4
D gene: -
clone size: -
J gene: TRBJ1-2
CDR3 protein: CASSEQPGRRGYGYTF
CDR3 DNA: TGTGCCAGCAGTGAACAACCGGGACGGAGGGGTTATGGCTACACCTTC

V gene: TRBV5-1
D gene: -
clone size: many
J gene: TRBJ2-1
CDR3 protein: CASSFEVSYNEQFF
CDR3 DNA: TGCGCCAGCAGCTTCGAGGTCTCCTACAATGAGCAGTTCTTC

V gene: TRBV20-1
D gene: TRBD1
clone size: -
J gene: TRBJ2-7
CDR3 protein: CSAHGQGYEQYF
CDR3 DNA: TGCAGTGCCCACGGACAGGGTTACGAGCAGTACTTC

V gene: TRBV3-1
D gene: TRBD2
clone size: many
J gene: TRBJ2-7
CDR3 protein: CASSHGLAEQYF
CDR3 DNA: TGTGCCAGCAGCCATGGACTAGCGGAGCAGTACTTC

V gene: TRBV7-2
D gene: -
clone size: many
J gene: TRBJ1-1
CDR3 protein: CASTPPGLRHTEAFF
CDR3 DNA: TGTGCCAGCACCCCACCGGGACTCAGGCACACTGAAGCTTTCTTT

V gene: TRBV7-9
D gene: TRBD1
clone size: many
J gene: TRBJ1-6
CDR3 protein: CASTEGTANSPLHF
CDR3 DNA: TGTGCCAGCACCGAAGGGACAGCTAATTCACCCCTCCACTTT

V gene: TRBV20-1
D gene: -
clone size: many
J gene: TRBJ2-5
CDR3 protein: CSASSGYTETQYF
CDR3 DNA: TGCAGTGCTAGTTCGGGATACACAGAGACCCAGTACTTC

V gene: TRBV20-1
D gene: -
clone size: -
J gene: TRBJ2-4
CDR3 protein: CTARFPQGGKKIQYF
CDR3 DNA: TGCACTGCTAGATTCCCCCAAGGCGGCAAAAAAATTCAGTACTTC

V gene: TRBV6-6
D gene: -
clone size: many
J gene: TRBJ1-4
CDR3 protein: CASSPPGAANEKLFF
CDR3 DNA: TGTGCCAGCAGCCCCCCGGGGGCGGCTAATGAAAAACTGTTTTTT

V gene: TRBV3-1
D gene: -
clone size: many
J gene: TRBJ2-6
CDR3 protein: CASSPGAYSGANVLTF
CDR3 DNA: TGTGCCAGCAGCCCTGGGGCGTACTCTGGGGCCAACGTCCTGACTTTC

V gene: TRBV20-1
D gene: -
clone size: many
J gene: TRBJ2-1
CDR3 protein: CSANPIRAVRHNEQFF
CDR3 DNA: TGCAGTGCTAATCCCATTAGGGCCGTACGCCACAATGAGCAGTTCTTC

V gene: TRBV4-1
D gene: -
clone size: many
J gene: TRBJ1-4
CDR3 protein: CASSHRKGSLQEKLFF
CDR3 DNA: TGCGCCAGCAGCCATCGAAAAGGGTCCCTCCAGGAAAAACTGTTTTTT

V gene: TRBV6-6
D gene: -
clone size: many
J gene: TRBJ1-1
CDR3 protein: CASREGRGRLEAFF
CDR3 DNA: TGTGCCAGCAGGGAAGGACGGGGACGACTTGAAGCTTTCTTT

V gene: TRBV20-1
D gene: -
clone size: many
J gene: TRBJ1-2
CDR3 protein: CSASPVSSYGYTF
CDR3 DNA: TGCAGTGCTTCCCCAGTGAGTAGCTATGGCTACACCTTC

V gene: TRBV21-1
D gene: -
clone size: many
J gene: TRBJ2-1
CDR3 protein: CASSPRDNEQFF
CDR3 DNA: TGTGCCAGCAGCCCCAGGGACAATGAGCAGTTCTTC

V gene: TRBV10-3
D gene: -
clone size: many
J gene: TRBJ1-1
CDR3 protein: CAISDPTGSMNTEAFF
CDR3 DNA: TGTGCCATCAGTGACCCGACGGGAAGCATGAACACTGAAGCTTTCTTT

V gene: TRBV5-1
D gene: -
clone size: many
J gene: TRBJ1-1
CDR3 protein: CASSLVIETEAFF
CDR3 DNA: TGCGCCAGCAGCTTGGTGATTGAGACTGAAGCTTTCTTT

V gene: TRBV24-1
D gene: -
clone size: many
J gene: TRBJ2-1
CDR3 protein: CATSETTGRSYNEQFF
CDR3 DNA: TGTGCCACCAGTGAAACCACAGGGCGCTCATACAATGAGCAGTTCTTC

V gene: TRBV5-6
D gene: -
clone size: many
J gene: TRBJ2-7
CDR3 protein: CASSSGLSSYEQYF
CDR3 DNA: TGTGCCAGCAGCTCTGGACTGAGCTCCTACGAGCAGTACTTC

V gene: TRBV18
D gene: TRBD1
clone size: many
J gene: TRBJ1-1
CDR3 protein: CASSLQGTYTEAFF
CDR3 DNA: TGTGCCAGCTCCCTACAGGGGACGTACACTGAAGCTTTCTTT

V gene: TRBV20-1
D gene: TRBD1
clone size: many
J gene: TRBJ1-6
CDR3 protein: CSARDRGNSPLHF
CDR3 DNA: TGCAGTGCCCGGGACAGGGGCAACTCACCCCTCCACTTT

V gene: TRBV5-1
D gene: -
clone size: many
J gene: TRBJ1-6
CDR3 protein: CASSQRGTHNSPLHF
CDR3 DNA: TGCGCCAGCAGCCAACGGGGTACCCATAATTCACCCCTCCACTTT